This TCR beta chain stems from a study of T cell responses to AZD1222 COVID-19 vaccine. Notes on this clone: What it recognizes is unknown.

The protocol was immunoSEQ multiplex PCR, while the TCRdb copy is restricted to in-frame clones and leaves out a portion. This table holds 85,000 to 95,000 clones, 89% found once. Study-wide results and limits: The sample set comprised mostly white British donors with more females, and clonal diversity was possibly underestimated. In the spike-specific TCR repertoire, nearly half reportedly target unmutated variant regions.

Trimming removed 3 bases at V and 4 bases at J, with 18 bases between. This CDR3 is built from 16 residues. Germline V gives CDR1 LGHDT, CDR2 YNNKEL (reference sequence). The chain carries TRBV3-1 (or the pseudogene TRBV3-2) and TRBJ1-2; D is ambiguous. Source: peripheral blood, taken 28 days after the second AZD1222 dose. The source is an adult who received the AZD1222 COVID-19 vaccine. The CDR3 loop is CASSHLPGQVFYGYTF. The DNA of the CDR3 is TGTGCCAGCAGCCACCTCCCGGGCCAGGTTTTCTATGGCTACACCTTC.